This record concerns one TCR beta chain sequence. Its target is not known. These data originate in a study of OX40 agonist ivuxolimab in advanced cancers. Study information: Patients' therapy was ivuxolimab, an antibody that acts as an agonist of OX40 (CD134). Six ivuxolimab dose levels, 0.01 to 10 mg/kg, were given intravenously every 2 weeks. Age averaged around 58 years (range about 20 to 79), and 82.7% were male. Whole-study findings and limits: Circulating CD4+ and CD8+ T cells showed clonal expansion by week 6 at 0.1 to 3.0 mg/kg.

The protocol was immunoSEQ multiplex PCR, while the TCRdb copy is restricted to in-frame clones and leaves out a portion. The table includes tens of thousands of clones, more than 75% detected once. This receptor was obtained from an adult with an advanced solid tumor such as melanoma, head and neck, liver or kidney cancer. The sequencing used CD4+ or CD8+ T cells sorted from blood, collected in a trial of the OX40 agonist ivuxolimab.

The CDR3 region is CASSEWGQGATEAFF. The CDR3 DNA sequence: TGTGCCAGCAGTGAATGGGGACAGGGGGCGACTGAAGCTTTCTTT. The chain carries TRBV6-1 and TRBJ1-1; 12 positions match TRBD1. V gave up 2 bases and J gave up 5 bases; unmatched junction bases: 3. The CDR3 has 15 residues. Germline CDR1 reads MNHNS; CDR2 reads SASEGT.